A selection of T cell receptor beta chains follows, all from one sample in a study of T cell changes during pregnancy in multiple sclerosis. Repertoires were generated with immunoSEQ multiplex PCR, while TCRdb's copy carries only in-frame clones and drops some. The data hold roughly 48,000 clones, with 85% to 95% observed a single time. Sequencing was performed on CD4+ T cells from peripheral blood mononuclear cells, taken in the second trimester of pregnancy. These receptor sequences come from a female donor in good health, enrolled as a control in a pregnancy study. Both conserved end residues are part of each CDR3. The order of the fields is V gene, clone size, J gene, CDR3 protein. Size is omitted from some rows. Given values are once, few, many or a class for expanded clones.

TRBV25-1	.	TRBJ2-5	CASSDPRTGGETQYF
TRBV7-2	.	TRBJ2-1	CASSLTSGSREQFF
TRBV4-2	.	TRBJ2-7	CASSQDRGYEQYF
TRBV6-5	.	TRBJ2-7	CASSYSSGGIYEQYF
TRBV6-1	.	TRBJ1-3	CASSPTRGNTIYF
TRBV6-6	.	TRBJ1-2	CASRPRDRGFVYTF
TRBV18	.	TRBJ2-6	CASSPASSGANVLTF
TRBV9	.	TRBJ1-5	CASLHRGPQPQHF
TRBV28	.	TRBJ2-3	CASSLAGSRVNTQYF
TRBV7-7	.	TRBJ2-3	CASSPLAGVTDTQYF
TRBV14	.	TRBJ2-1	CASSPPAGGEQFF
TRBV12-5	.	TRBJ2-2	CASGKTGTNTGELFF
TRBV6-1	.	TRBJ2-7	CASCVRVEQYF
TRBV28	.	TRBJ2-7	CASSLLAGGPIEQYF
TRBV7-9	.	TRBJ2-5	CASSNDRGGRLRETQYF
TRBV7-8	.	TRBJ1-5	CASSLGRGGEPQHF
TRBV5-5	.	TRBJ2-4	CASSLAGAKNIQYF
TRBV9	.	TRBJ2-1	CASSVGGLAVYNEQFF
TRBV11-3	.	TRBJ2-6	CASRLGGLAGGGANVLTF
TRBV5-1	once	TRBJ2-1	CASSLGLAGTEQFF
TRBV27	.	TRBJ2-7	CASSKRGTGGLVDEQYF
TRBV6-1	.	TRBJ1-5	CASTDRGNQPQHF
TRBV7-2	.	TRBJ2-7	CASSGGQATEQYF
TRBV30	once	TRBJ2-2	CAWSTLLGARGELFF
TRBV13	.	TRBJ2-1	CASSLPGGSYNEQFF
TRBV15	.	TRBJ2-7	CATSREMGLTYEQYF
TRBV29-1	.	TRBJ2-3	CSVSGLAGGTDTQYF
TRBV6-9	.	TRBJ1-5	CASSYRKWGDAGNQPQHF
TRBV5-8	.	TRBJ1-2	CASRPGVGYTF
TRBV4-1	.	TRBJ1-2	CASSQTGNYGYTF
TRBV7-2	.	TRBJ2-7	CASSLTGTSGNEQYF
TRBV18	.	TRBJ2-3	CASSVLAGETDTQYF
TRBV29-1	.	TRBJ2-3	CSVEVEGRNTQYF
TRBV10-3	once	TRBJ1-1	CAISDRLNTEAFF
TRBV4-1	.	TRBJ2-7	CASSQALATSSGEQYF
TRBV28	.	TRBJ2-1	CASTTGLVLWQFF
TRBV7-2	.	TRBJ1-1	CASSLGGLQSNTEAFF
TRBV27	.	TRBJ2-5	CASSRARGETQYF
TRBV11-2	.	TRBJ2-7	CASSLEGQGGYYEQYF
TRBV7-2	.	TRBJ1-5	CASSFRGQQPQHF
TRBV6-6	.	TRBJ2-3	CASRGRQRGDTDTQYF
TRBV18	.	TRBJ1-1	CASAGQTMNTEAFF
TRBV28	.	TRBJ2-1	CASSHSFRTLQREQFF
TRBV7-7	.	TRBJ2-1	CASSLGPLAGVPEQFF
TRBV5-1	.	TRBJ2-1	CASSLSGGVSSYNEQFF
TRBV15	once	TRBJ2-5	CATSRDSKETQYF
TRBV19	.	TRBJ1-5	CASSFRRGGNQPQHF
TRBV18	.	TRBJ2-1	CASSPIAGGQQFF
TRBV29-1	.	TRBJ2-7	CSVGGGRDGTYEQYF
TRBV19	.	TRBJ1-6	CASNQGQYFSPLHF
TRBV6-1	once	TRBJ1-5	CASSAYRANQPQHF